A single sample is the source of the 26 T cell receptor beta chains below, sequenced in a study of cytomegalovirus exposure and HLA in healthy donors. Amplification used 60 Vbeta primers and 13 Jbeta primers. Some clones are missing from TCRdb's copy, which holds only in-frame ones; the method was immunoSEQ multiplex PCR. This table holds approximately 86,000 clones, about 70% found once. Sequencing was carried out using PBMCs. These receptors were taken from a man in his 60s in good health and CMV-seronegative.

The chain is built from TRBV6-5 and TRBJ1-1; 7 nucleotides align to TRBD1. This CDR3 comprises 14 residues. The trim removed 4 bases at V and 4 bases at J, leaving 6 bases unmatched. The germline V gene encodes CDR1 MNHEY and CDR2 SVGAGI. CDR3 sequence reads: CASSSHRGFTEAFF. CDR3 nucleotides: TGTGCCAGCAGTTCCCACAGGGGATTCACTGAAGCTTTCTTT.

In this sample, this clone turned up once. CDR3 sequence reads: CSVAGGLAGETGYEQYF. The CDR3 region has the DNA TGCAGCGTCGCAGGGGGACTAGCGGGGGAAACGGGGTACGAGCAGTACTTC. The rearrangement links TRBV29-1 to TRBJ2-7; TRBD2 matches 14 bases. V lost 6 bases to trimming and J lost 4 bases; unmatched junction nucleotides: 14. Germline values: CDR1 SQVTM, CDR2 ANQGSEA. The CDR3 is made up of 17 amino acids.

The CDR3 loop reads CASSPRTGEAFF. The CDR3 DNA is TGTGCCAGCTCACCTCGGACAGGGGAAGCTTTCTTT. The V and J genes are TRBV18 and TRBJ1-1; TRBD1 aligns across 8 bases. The CDR3 length is 12 residues. Trimming at V came to 3 bases and at J to 8 bases, leaving 2 bases not matched to a gene. Germline CDR1 reads KGHSH; CDR2 reads LQKENI.

The chain couples TRBV7-2 to TRBJ2-7; maybe TRBD1 (5 bases). Germline V gene lookup returns CDR1 SGHTA and CDR2 FQGNSA. Trimming took off 3 bases at V and 2 bases at J, with 11 bases between the two ends. The CDR3 sequence is 14 residues long. The CDR3 DNA is TGTGCCAGCAGCTTCCCGACAGTTCCCTACGAGCAGTACTTC. It specifies CASSFPTVPYEQYF.

CDR3 DNA sequence: TGTGCCAGCAGCTTATACAGCGGGGGGGGCACAGATACGCAGTATTTT. It encodes CASSLYSGGGTDTQYF. This sequence joins TRBV5-4 and TRBJ2-3, with 10 nucleotides matching TRBD2. Germline V gene lookup returns CDR1 SGHNT and CDR2 YYREEE (reference sequence). This CDR3 is 16 amino acids long. J lost 1 base, V lost 2 bases, and 4 bases had no gene match.

V and J are TRBV2 and TRBJ2-3, with 10 bases aligning to TRBD1. Germline V gives CDR1 SNHLY, CDR2 FYNNEI. With V trimmed by 8 bases and J by 3 bases, 2 bases remained unmatched. CDR3 length: 13 amino acids. Here the CDR3 DNA reads TGTGCCAGCGGGGACAGGGGAACAGATACGCAGTATTTT. Amino acid sequence: CASGDRGTDTQYF.

V and J are TRBV6-1 and TRBJ2-3, with TRBD2 as a possible D gene (6 bases). Per germline, CDR1 MNHNS and CDR2 SASEGT. V was cut by 8 bases and J by 4 bases, with 34 bases left in between. This CDR3 region has 20 residues. CDR3 protein: CASGEGRLRAGQHSADTQYF. CDR3 nucleotides: TGTGCCAGCGGGGAAGGGAGGCTGCGGGCGGGTCAGCATAGCGCAGATACGCAGTATTTT.

The J gene is TRBJ2-3, the V gene TRBV29-1; D might be TRBD1 (5 bases). V was cut by 4 bases and J by 6 bases, with 14 bases left in between. This CDR3 contains 13 residues. Germline values: CDR1 SQVTM, CDR2 ANQGSEA. CDR3 region: CSVVQGRGDTQYF. The CDR3 region has the DNA TGCAGCGTTGTGCAGGGCCGTGGGGATACGCAGTATTTT.

This clone was seen a handful of times. The CDR3, as DNA: TGTGCCAGTAGTGCCAACCGGGACAGGGTTGGCACAGATACGCAGTATTTT. Translated, it gives CASSANRDRVGTDTQYF. This chain uses TRBV19 with TRBJ2-3; 9 bases align to TRBD1. J gave up 1 base and V 5 bases, and 10 bases lay outside the gene matches. Germline V gene sequence: CDR1 LNHDA, CDR2 SQIVND (reference sequence). The CDR3 runs to 17 residues.

This clone showed up just a few times. The CDR3 protein is CASSTRQSSSYNEQFF. The CDR3 nucleotides are TGTGCCAGCAGCACTCGACAGTCCTCCTCCTACAATGAGCAGTTCTTC. The chain carries TRBV9 and TRBJ2-1; the D gene is possibly TRBD1 (5 bases). The V gene's germline CDR1 is SGDLS and CDR2 YYNGEE. The CDR3 is 16 amino acids. V was clipped by 4 bases and J by 0 bases, with 14 bases between them.

The V gene is TRBV29-1, the J gene TRBJ2-1; no clear D. Looked up from germline, CDR1 is SQVTM and CDR2 is ANQGSEA. Trimming stripped 6 bases from V and 7 bases from J, with 19 bases between. The CDR3 runs to 14 residues. The chain's CDR3 is CSVPDTYGYNEQFF. The CDR3, as DNA: TGCAGCGTCCCAGACACCTACGGCTATAATGAGCAGTTCTTC.

The chain employs TRBV19 and TRBJ2-7; 8 bases agree with TRBD2. V lost 10 bases, J lost 3 bases, and 8 bases stayed unmatched. Germline V CDR1 and CDR2: LNHDA, SQIVND (reference sequence). The CDR3 totals 13 residues. The DNA for the CDR3 is TGTGCCACCTCCATTAGCGGGAACTACGAGCAGTACTTC. Its translation is CATSISGNYEQYF.

The J gene is TRBJ2-4, the V gene TRBV5-4; D is unclear. This CDR3 comprises 13 residues. V lost 4 bases, J lost 0 bases, and 5 bases lay in between. CDR1 and CDR2 from the germline V gene are SGHNT and YYREEE (reference sequence). CDR3 in amino acids: CASSELAKNIQYF. The CDR3 nucleotides are TGTGCCAGCAGCGAACTAGCCAAAAACATTCAGTACTTC.

This rearrangement joins TRBV7-2 to TRBJ2-2; TRBD2 aligns across 7 bases. Germline trimming cut 0 bases from V and 1 base from J; bases unmatched to any gene: 2. Germline V gene data show CDR1 as SGHTA and CDR2 as FQGNSA. The CDR3 consists of 16 residues. The CDR3 coding sequence is TGTGCCAGCAGCTTAGCGGCGGGGGTGAACACCGGGGAGCTGTTTTTT. It is translated as CASSLAAGVNTGELFF. The variable domain in full, completed from reference TRBV7-2 and TRBJ2-2, reads GAGVSQSPSNKVTEKGKDVELRCDPISGHTALYWYRQSLGQGLEFLIYFQGNSAPDKSGLPSDRFSAERTGGSVSTLTIQRTQQEDSAVYLCASSLAAGVNTGELFFGEGSRLTVL.

This chain connects TRBV7-2 to TRBJ1-5; D unresolved. V gave up 2 bases and J gave up 7 bases, with 6 bases separating them. The CDR3 length is 12 residues. The germline gives CDR1 SGHTA, CDR2 FQGNSA. The CDR3 region has the DNA TGTGCCAGCAGCTTATCCCAACAGCCCCAGCATTTT. This codes for CASSLSQQPQHF.

This chain uses TRBV11-3 with TRBJ2-3; TRBD1 aligns across 10 bases. V trimming: 4 bases; J trimming: 6 bases; junction bases outside the gene matches: 7. The CDR3 spans 15 residues. CDR1 and CDR2 (germline): SGHNT, YENEEA. CDR3 sequence: CASSSGTGVGDTQYF. The CDR3 DNA is TGTGCCAGCAGCTCAGGGACAGGGGTTGGGGATACGCAGTATTTT.

This clone was recorded only once. The rearrangement uses TRBV29-1 and TRBJ1-4, with no clear D. The CDR3 length is 14 residues. Germline V gives CDR1 SQVTM, CDR2 ANQGSEA. Between the trimmed V and J ends, which lost 4 bases and 0 bases, there was a span of 9 bases. This CDR3 is CSVGAAATNEKLFF. Here the CDR3 DNA reads TGCAGCGTTGGGGCAGCAGCAACTAATGAAAAACTGTTTTTT. The entire variable domain, with the rest obtained from reference TRBV29-1 and TRBJ1-4, is as follows: SAVISQKPSRDICQRGTSLTIQCQVDSQVTMMFWYRQQPGQSLTLIATANQGSEATYESGFVIDKFPISRPNLTFSTLTVSNMSPEDSSIYLCSVGAAATNEKLFFGSGTQLSVL.

This chain connects TRBV5-1 to TRBJ2-4; D may be TRBD2 (5 bases). V lost 4 bases and J lost 0, with 11 bases in between. Germline CDR1 reads SGHRS; CDR2 reads YFSETQ. CDR3 length: 15 residues. CDR3 in amino acids: CASSRGSGAKNIQYF. CDR3 sequence (DNA): TGCGCCAGCAGCCGGGGTTCGGGAGCCAAAAACATTCAGTACTTC.

This clone appeared a single time. V is TRBV29-1 and J is TRBJ2-3, with 8 bases fitting TRBD2. The trim removed 5 bases at V and 1 base at J, leaving 8 bases unmatched. The germline CDR1 and CDR2 sequences are SQVTM and ANQGSEA. This CDR3 is built from 15 residues. CDR3 loop: CSVWNPGLGTDTQYF. The CDR3 region has the DNA TGCAGCGTTTGGAATCCGGGACTAGGCACAGATACGCAGTATTTT.

This chain connects TRBV7-9 to TRBJ2-5; 12 bases match TRBD2. The DNA end lines up better with TRBJ2-7; the J call may be wrong. CDR3 length: 14 residues. Germline V gene data show CDR1 as SEHNR and CDR2 as FQNEAQ (reference sequence). This CDR3 is CASSLGLAGDEQYF. In nucleotides, the CDR3 is TGTGCCAGCAGCTTAGGACTAGCGGGAGACGAGCAGTACTTC.

The CDR3 DNA reads TGCGCCAGCAGCTTGGAGTCAGTCCATGAGCAGTTCTTC. It specifies CASSLESVHEQFF. The rearrangement uses TRBV5-1 and TRBJ2-1; no reliable D call. The CDR3 contains 13 residues. Looked up from germline, CDR1 is SGHRS and CDR2 is YFSETQ. The V gene lost 0 bases and the J gene lost 8 bases, with 9 bases spanning the gap.

The J gene is TRBJ1-2, the V gene TRBV4-1; 10 bases map to TRBD1. The V and J ends lost 4 bases and 9 bases, in that order; junction bases with no gene match: 8. The CDR3 is 14 amino acids. The V gene's germline CDR1 is MGHRA and CDR2 YSYEKL. The CDR3 DNA is TGCGCCAGCAGCCGAGCCGGGACAGGGGAGAGCTACACCTTC. The encoded protein is CASSRAGTGESYTF.

This clone was seen once. The chain is built from TRBV2 and TRBJ1-1; no reliable D call. The V and J ends lost 4 bases and 0 bases respectively, with 3 bases between them. The CDR3 has 12 residues. In germline, CDR1 is SNHLY, CDR2 FYNNEI. For the CDR3, the DNA is TGTGCCAGCAGTGCGGTGAACACTGAAGCTTTCTTT. It codes for CASSAVNTEAFF.

The gene calls are TRBV11-2 and TRBJ1-4; 7 nucleotides match TRBD1. The CDR3 loop spans 14 amino acids. CDR1 SGHAT and CDR2 FQNNGV come from the germline V gene. With V trimmed by 5 bases and J by 6 bases, 6 bases remained unmatched. The CDR3 coding sequence is TGTGCCAGCAGCCTTCGTGGACAGGATGAAAAACTGTTTTTT. It is translated as CASSLRGQDEKLFF. The entire variable domain, with the rest obtained from reference TRBV11-2 and TRBJ1-4, is as follows: EAGVAQSPRYKIIEKRQSVAFWCNPISGHATLYWYQQILGQGPKLLIQFQNNGVVDDSQLPKDRFSAERLKGVDSTLKIQPAKLEDSAVYLCASSLRGQDEKLFFGSGTQLSVL.

The V call is TRBV18, the J call TRBJ2-4, with TRBD1 matching 10 bases. The CDR3 extends over 13 amino acids. V lost 6 bases and J lost 8; bases outside the gene matches: 4. Germline CDR1 KGHSH, CDR2 LQKENI. The CDR3 nucleotides read TGTGCCAGCTCGCCAGGGACAGGGGACATTCAGTACTTC. It specifies CASSPGTGDIQYF.

This clone was counted a few times. The J gene is TRBJ1-2, the V gene TRBV9, with D possibly TRBD1 on 6 matching bases. The V gene lost 3 bases and the J gene lost 4 bases, with 16 bases spanning the gap. This CDR3 is 15 amino acids long. In germline, CDR1 is SGDLS, CDR2 YYNGEE. The CDR3 sequence is CASSATTGQSYGYTF. The CDR3 bases are TGTGCCAGCAGCGCGACTACTGGACAGTCCTATGGCTACACCTTC.